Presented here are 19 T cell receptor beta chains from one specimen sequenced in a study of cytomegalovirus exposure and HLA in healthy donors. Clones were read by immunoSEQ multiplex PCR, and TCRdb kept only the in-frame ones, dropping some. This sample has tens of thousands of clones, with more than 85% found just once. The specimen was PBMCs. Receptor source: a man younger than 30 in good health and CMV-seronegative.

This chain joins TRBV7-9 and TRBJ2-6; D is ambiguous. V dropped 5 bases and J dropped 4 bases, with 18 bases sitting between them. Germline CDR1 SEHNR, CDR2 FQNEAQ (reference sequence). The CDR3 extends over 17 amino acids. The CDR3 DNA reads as TGTGCCAGCAGCCAAGAACCCCAGAATTCCGGGGCCAACGTCCTGACTTTC. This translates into CASSQEPQNSGANVLTF.

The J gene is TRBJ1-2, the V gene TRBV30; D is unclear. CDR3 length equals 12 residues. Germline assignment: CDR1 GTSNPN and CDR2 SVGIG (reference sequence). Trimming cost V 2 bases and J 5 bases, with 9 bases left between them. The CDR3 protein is CAWSLGSYGYTF. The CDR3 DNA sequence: TGTGCCTGGAGTCTAGGGAGTTATGGCTACACCTTC.

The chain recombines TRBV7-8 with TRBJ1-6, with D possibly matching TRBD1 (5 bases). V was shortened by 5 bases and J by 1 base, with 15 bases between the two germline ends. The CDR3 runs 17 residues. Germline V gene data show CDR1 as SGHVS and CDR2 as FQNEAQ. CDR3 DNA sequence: TGTGCCAGCAGCCCTTTAGGGGTCGAGTCCTATAATTCACCCCTCCACTTT. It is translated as CASSPLGVESYNSPLHF.

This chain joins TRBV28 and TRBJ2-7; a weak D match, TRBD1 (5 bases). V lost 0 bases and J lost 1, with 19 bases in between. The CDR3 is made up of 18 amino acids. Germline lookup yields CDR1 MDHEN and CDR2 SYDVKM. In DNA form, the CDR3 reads TGTGCCAGCAGTTTATGGGTTCTAGACAGCAAGGTGTCCTACGAGCAGTACTTC. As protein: CASSLWVLDSKVSYEQYF. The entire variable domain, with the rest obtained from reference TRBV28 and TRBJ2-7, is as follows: DVKVTQSSRYLVKRTGEKVFLECVQDMDHENMFWYRQDPGLGLRLIYFSYDVKMKEKGDIPEGYSVSREKKERFSLILESASTNQTSMYLCASSLWVLDSKVSYEQYFGPGTRLTVT.

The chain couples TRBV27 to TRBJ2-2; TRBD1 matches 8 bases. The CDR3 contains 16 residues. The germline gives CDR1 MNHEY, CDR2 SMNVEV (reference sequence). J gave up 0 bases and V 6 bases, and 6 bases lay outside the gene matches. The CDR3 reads CASSQGAWANTGELFF. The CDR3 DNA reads TGTGCCAGCAGCCAGGGGGCGTGGGCGAACACCGGGGAGCTGTTTTTT.

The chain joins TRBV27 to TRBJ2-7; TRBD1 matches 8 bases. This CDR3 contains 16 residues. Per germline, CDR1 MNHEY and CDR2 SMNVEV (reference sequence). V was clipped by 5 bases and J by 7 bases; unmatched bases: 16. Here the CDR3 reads CASSLRTGKGSGEQYF. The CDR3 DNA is TGTGCCAGCAGTCTACGGACAGGGAAAGGTTCGGGAGAGCAGTACTTC.

The CDR3 DNA sequence: TGTGCCAGCAGAGAGGACTACTCCTACGAGCAGTACTTC. Translation gives CASREDYSYEQYF. The chain carries TRBV5-4 and TRBJ2-7, with TRBD2 as a possible D gene (6 bases). Germline V gives CDR1 SGHNT, CDR2 YYREEE (reference sequence). V lost 5 bases and J lost 0, with 9 bases in between. The length of the CDR3 is 13 residues.

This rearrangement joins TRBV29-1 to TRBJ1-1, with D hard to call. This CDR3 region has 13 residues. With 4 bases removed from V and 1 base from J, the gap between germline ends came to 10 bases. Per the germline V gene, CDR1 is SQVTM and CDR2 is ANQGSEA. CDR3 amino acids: CSVVQFTNTEAFF. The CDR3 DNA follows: TGCAGCGTTGTTCAGTTTACGAACACTGAAGCTTTCTTT.

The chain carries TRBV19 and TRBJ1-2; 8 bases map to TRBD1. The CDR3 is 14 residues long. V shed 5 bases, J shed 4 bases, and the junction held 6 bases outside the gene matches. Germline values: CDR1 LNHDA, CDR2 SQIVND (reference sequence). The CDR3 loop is CASSSPGTGYGYTF. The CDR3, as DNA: TGTGCCAGTAGTTCTCCCGGGACAGGCTATGGCTACACCTTC.

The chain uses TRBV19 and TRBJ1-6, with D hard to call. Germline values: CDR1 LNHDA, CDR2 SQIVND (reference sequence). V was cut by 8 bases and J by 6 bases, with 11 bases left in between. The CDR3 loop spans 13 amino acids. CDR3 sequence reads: CASLPRGNSPLHF. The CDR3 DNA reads TGTGCCAGTTTGCCGCGGGGTAATTCACCCCTCCACTTT. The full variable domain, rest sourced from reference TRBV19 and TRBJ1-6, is DGGITQSPKYLFRKEGQNVTLSCEQNLNHDAMYWYRQDPGQGLRLIYYSQIVNDFQKGDIAEGYSVSREKKESFPLTVTSAQKNPTAFYLCASLPRGNSPLHFGNGTRLTVT.

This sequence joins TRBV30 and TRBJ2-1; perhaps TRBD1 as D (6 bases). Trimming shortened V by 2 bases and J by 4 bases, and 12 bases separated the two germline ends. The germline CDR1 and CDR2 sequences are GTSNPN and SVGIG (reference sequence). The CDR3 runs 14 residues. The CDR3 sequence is CAWSSWTAYNEQFF. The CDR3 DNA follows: TGTGCCTGGAGTAGCTGGACAGCTTACAATGAGCAGTTCTTC.

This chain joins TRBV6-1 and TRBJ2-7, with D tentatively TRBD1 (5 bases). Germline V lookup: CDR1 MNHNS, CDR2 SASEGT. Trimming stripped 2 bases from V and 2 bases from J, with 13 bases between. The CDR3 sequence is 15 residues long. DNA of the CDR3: TGTGCCAGCAGTGAATTTAGGGGCGGAACCTACGAGCAGTACTTC. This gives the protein CASSEFRGGTYEQYF.

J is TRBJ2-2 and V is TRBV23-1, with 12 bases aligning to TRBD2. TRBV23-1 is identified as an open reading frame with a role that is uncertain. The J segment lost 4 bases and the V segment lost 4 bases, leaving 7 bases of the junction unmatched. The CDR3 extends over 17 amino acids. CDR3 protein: CASSRNPGLAGTGELFF. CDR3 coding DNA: TGCGCCAGCAGTCGAAACCCGGGACTAGCGGGCACCGGGGAGCTGTTTTTT.

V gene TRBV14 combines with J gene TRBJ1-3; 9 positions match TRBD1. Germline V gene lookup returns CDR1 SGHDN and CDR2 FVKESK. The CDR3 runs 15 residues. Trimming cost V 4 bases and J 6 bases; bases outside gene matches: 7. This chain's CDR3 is CASSPGQGRANTIYF. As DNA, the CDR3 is TGTGCCAGCAGCCCGGGACAGGGAAGAGCAAACACCATATATTTT.

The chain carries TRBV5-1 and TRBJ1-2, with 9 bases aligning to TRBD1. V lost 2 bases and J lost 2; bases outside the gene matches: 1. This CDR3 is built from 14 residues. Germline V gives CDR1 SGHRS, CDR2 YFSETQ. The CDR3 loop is CASSLTGGNYGYTF. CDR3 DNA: TGCGCCAGCAGCTTAACAGGGGGCAACTATGGCTACACCTTC.

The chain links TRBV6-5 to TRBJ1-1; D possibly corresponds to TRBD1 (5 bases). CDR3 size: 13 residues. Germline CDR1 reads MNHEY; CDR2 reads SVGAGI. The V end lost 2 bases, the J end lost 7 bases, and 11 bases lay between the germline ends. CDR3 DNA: TGTGCCAGCAGTTACAGGGGCGCAGGTGAAGCTTTCTTT. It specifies CASSYRGAGEAFF.

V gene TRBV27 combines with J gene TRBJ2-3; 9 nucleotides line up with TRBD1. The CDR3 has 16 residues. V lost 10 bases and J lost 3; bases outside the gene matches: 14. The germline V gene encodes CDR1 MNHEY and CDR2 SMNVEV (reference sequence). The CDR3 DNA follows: TGTGCCACCAGGTACGATGGGACAGGGATGACAGATACGCAGTATTTT. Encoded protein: CATRYDGTGMTDTQYF.

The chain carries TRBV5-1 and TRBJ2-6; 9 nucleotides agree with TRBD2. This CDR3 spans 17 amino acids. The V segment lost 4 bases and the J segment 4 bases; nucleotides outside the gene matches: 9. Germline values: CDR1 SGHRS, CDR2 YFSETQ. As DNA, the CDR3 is TGCGCCAGCAGCCAGACGACTAGCGGCGGAGGGGCCAACGTCCTGACTTTC. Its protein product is CASSQTTSGGGANVLTF.

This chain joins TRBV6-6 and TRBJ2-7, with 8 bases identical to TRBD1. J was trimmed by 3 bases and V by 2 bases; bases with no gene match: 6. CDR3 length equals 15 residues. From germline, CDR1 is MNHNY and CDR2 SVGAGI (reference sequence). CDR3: CASSYTGGSLYEQYF. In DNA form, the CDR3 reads TGTGCCAGCAGTTACACAGGGGGGAGCCTCTACGAGCAGTACTTC.